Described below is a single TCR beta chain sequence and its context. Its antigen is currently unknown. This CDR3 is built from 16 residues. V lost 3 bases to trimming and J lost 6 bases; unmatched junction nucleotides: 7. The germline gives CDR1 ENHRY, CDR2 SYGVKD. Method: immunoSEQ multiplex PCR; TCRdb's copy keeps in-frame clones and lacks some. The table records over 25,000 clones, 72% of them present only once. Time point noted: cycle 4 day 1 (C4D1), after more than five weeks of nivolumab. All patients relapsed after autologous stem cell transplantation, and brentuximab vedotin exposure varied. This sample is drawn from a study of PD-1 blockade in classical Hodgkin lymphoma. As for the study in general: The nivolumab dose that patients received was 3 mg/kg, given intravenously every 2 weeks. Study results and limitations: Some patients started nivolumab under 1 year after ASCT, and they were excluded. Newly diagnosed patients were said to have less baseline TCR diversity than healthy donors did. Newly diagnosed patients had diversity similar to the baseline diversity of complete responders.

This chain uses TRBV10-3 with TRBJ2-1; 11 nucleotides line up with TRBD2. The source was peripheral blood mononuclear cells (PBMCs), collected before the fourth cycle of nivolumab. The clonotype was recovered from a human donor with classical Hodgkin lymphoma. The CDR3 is CAISEYSGGAGNEQFF. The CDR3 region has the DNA TGTGCCATCAGTGAATATAGCGGGGGGGCCGGCAATGAGCAGTTCTTC.